Each of the 17 T cell receptor beta chains below was sequenced from the same sample in a study of T cells in localized non-small cell lung cancer. Assay used: immunoSEQ multiplex PCR; TCRdb lists only in-frame clones, some missing. The table includes about 30,000 clones, about 89% detected once. The source material was peripheral blood, sampled before any cancer treatment. The source of these receptors is a woman aged 35-70 years with stage I lung adenocarcinoma.

V gene TRBV18 combines with J gene TRBJ2-7; D not resolved. The CDR3 covers 13 residues. Trimming removed 3 bases from V and 5 bases from J, with 11 bases in between. From germline, CDR1 is KGHSH and CDR2 LQKENI. The CDR3 coding sequence is TGTGCCAGCTCACCGGTGTCTGCCCACGAGCAGTACTTC. This codes for CASSPVSAHEQYF. Based on the CDR3 plus reference TRBV18 and TRBJ2-7, the full variable domain is NAGVMQNPRHLVRRRGQEARLRCSPMKGHSHVYWYRQLPEEGLKFMVYLQKENIIDESGMPKERFSAEFPKEGPSILRIQQVVRGDSAAYFCASSPVSAHEQYFGPGTRLTVT.

V and J are TRBV4-1 and TRBJ1-2, with D possibly being TRBD1 (5 bases). The CDR3 contains 17 residues. CDR1 is MGHRA and CDR2 is YSYEKL in the germline V gene. With 4 bases removed from V and 0 bases from J, the gap between germline ends came to 18 bases. The CDR3 spells CASSLIDTTGANYGYTF. The CDR3 nucleotides read TGCGCCAGCAGCCTTATCGACACAACAGGAGCTAACTATGGCTACACCTTC.

The chain is built from TRBV11-1 and TRBJ1-1, with a possible D match to TRBD1 (5 bases). The CDR3 is 13 residues long. V gave up 5 bases and J gave up 3 bases, with 10 bases separating them. The V gene's germline CDR1 is SGHAT and CDR2 FQDESV (reference sequence). CDR3 sequence: CASSPGKHTEAFF. The CDR3 DNA reads TGTGCCAGCAGCCCAGGGAAACACACTGAAGCTTTCTTT.

V usage is TRBV10-1 and J usage is TRBJ2-1; 9 bases map to TRBD1. CDR1 and CDR2 from the germline V gene are WNHNN and SYGVQD (reference sequence). The CDR3 covers 18 residues. V shed 9 bases and J 3 bases; nucleotides not matched to a gene: 18. The CDR3 is CARLRDRARAENYNEQFF. The CDR3 DNA sequence: TGCGCCAGACTCCGGGACAGGGCTCGAGCGGAGAACTACAATGAGCAGTTCTTC.

This sequence joins TRBV5-6 and TRBJ2-7; a possible D gene is TRBD2 (5 bases). V lost 4 bases to trimming and J lost 2 bases, with 16 bases between them. The length of the CDR3 is 15 residues. Germline CDR1 reads SGHDT; CDR2 reads YYEEEE. CDR3 coding DNA: TGTGCCAGCAGCCTTGGAAAACAGAGGGCCTACGAGCAGTACTTC. It codes for CASSLGKQRAYEQYF.

This clone was seen only once. This chain connects TRBV10-2 to TRBJ2-5; TRBD2 agrees at 9 bases. V trimming: 8 bases; J trimming: 7 bases; junction bases outside the gene matches: 8. Germline values: CDR1 WSHSY, CDR2 SAAADI. The CDR3 contains 13 residues. CDR3: CASGLASEGTQYF. The CDR3 region has the DNA TGCGCCAGCGGACTAGCGTCAGAGGGGACCCAGTACTTC.

V and J are TRBV28 and TRBJ2-7; TRBD2 matches at 9 bases. The CDR3 loop spans 14 amino acids. CDR1 is MDHEN and CDR2 is SYDVKM in the germline V gene. The trim removed 7 bases at V and 7 bases at J, leaving 11 bases unmatched. The CDR3 DNA sequence: TGTGCCAGCACTCGCGGGAGGGCGCTAGGGGAGCAGTACTTC. Translated, it gives CASTRGRALGEQYF.

This rearrangement joins TRBV2 to TRBJ2-7, with 9 bases matching TRBD1. The ends lost 3 bases at V and 3 bases at J; junction bases unmatched: 6. The CDR3 spans 15 residues. The germline V gene encodes CDR1 SNHLY and CDR2 FYNNEI. In DNA form, the CDR3 reads TGTGCCAGCAGTGATAAGGGACAGGGCATCTACGAGCAGTACTTC. Residues: CASSDKGQGIYEQYF.

This clone was counted between two and nine times. CDR3 nucleotides: TGTGCCAGCAGTCCCAACACAGGTTACACTGAAGCTTTCTTT. It specifies CASSPNTGYTEAFF. This chain joins TRBV27 and TRBJ1-1; D might be TRBD1 (5 bases). Trimming removed 5 bases at V and 3 bases at J, with 13 bases between. This CDR3 comprises 14 residues. Germline loops: CDR1 MNHEY, CDR2 SMNVEV (reference sequence).

The chain combines TRBV6-6 with TRBJ2-3, with a possible D match to TRBD2 (5 bases). The V gene's germline CDR1 is MNHNY and CDR2 SVGAGI (reference sequence). V was trimmed by 0 bases and J by 1 base, leaving 11 bases between them. The CDR3 totals 16 residues. As DNA, the CDR3 is TGTGCCAGCAGTTACTCTGGGAGTGTTGGCACAGATACGCAGTATTTT. Translation: CASSYSGSVGTDTQYF.

The gene calls are TRBV10-3 and TRBJ2-7; D uncertain. In germline, CDR1 is ENHRY, CDR2 SYGVKD. The CDR3 has 12 amino acids. V shed 10 bases and J shed 2 bases, with 12 bases lying between them. The CDR3 DNA follows: TGTGCCACCGAGTCCGGCCCCTACGAGCAGTACTTC. As protein: CATESGPYEQYF.

V usage is TRBV27 and J usage is TRBJ1-6; TRBD1 matches at 9 bases. J gave up 6 bases and V 0 bases, and 3 bases lay outside the gene matches. The CDR3 contains 16 residues. CDR1 and CDR2 from the germline V gene are MNHEY and SMNVEV (reference sequence). CDR3 in amino acids: CASSLSRTGVNSPLHF. The CDR3 DNA is TGTGCCAGCAGTTTATCCCGGACAGGGGTTAATTCACCCCTCCACTTT.

V usage is TRBV18 and J usage is TRBJ2-7; a weak D match, TRBD1 (5 bases). The CDR3 loop spans 15 amino acids. Germline V gene lookup returns CDR1 KGHSH and CDR2 LQKENI. V lost 2 bases, J lost 4 bases, and 15 bases lay in between. CDR3 nucleotides: TGTGCCAGCTCACCAATCAGGGAAGAGCCATACGAGCAGTACTTC. This gives the protein CASSPIREEPYEQYF.

The J gene is TRBJ2-6, the V gene TRBV4-2; no clear D. CDR3 length: 17 residues. Trimming removed 2 bases at V and 4 bases at J, with 15 bases between. The germline CDR1 and CDR2 sequences are LGHNA and YNFKEQ. The CDR3: CASSQTEAVAGANVLTF. The CDR3, as DNA: TGTGCCAGCAGCCAAACAGAGGCGGTGGCCGGGGCCAACGTCCTGACTTTC.

The chain joins TRBV6-6 to TRBJ2-5; D might be TRBD1 (7 bases). Deletions cut 6 bases from V and 5 bases from J, with 16 bases between. The CDR3 extends over 14 amino acids. Germline V gene sequence: CDR1 MNHNY, CDR2 SVGAGI (reference sequence). The DNA for the CDR3 is TGTGCCAGCAGCAGACAGGGAGGCTGGGAGACCCAGTACTTC. Amino acids: CASSRQGGWETQYF.

The chain combines TRBV7-2 with TRBJ1-1; 10 bases are a match to TRBD1. CDR3 length equals 14 residues. Germline CDR1 and CDR2: SGHTA and FQGNSA. The trim removed 3 bases at V and 8 bases at J, leaving 6 bases unmatched. The DNA for the CDR3 is TGTGCCAGCAGCTTGGACGGGACAGGGGAAGAAGCTTTCTTT. Translated: CASSLDGTGEEAFF.

The V call is TRBV19, the J call TRBJ2-5; no clear D. CDR1 LNHDA and CDR2 SQIVND come from the germline V gene (reference sequence). Deletions cut 3 bases from V and 5 bases from J, with 10 bases between. The CDR3 totals 13 residues. DNA for the CDR3: TGTGCCAGTAGTATGGTCCTCCGGGAGACCCAGTACTTC. It specifies CASSMVLRETQYF.